The 26 T cell receptor beta chains below were found in one sample sequenced in a study of blood T cell repertoires in COVID-19. Profiling relied on immunoSEQ multiplex PCR, and the TCRdb table lists in-frame clones only, not all of them. The data hold about 390,000 clones, with over 75% observed a single time. Sample: peripheral blood. Receptor source: a woman aged 60 to 75 with COVID-19, enrolled during active disease.

The chain couples TRBV30 to TRBJ2-3, with 10 positions matching TRBD2. The CDR3 is 14 residues long. Germline V lookup: CDR1 GTSNPN, CDR2 SVGIG (reference sequence). The V and J ends lost 5 bases and 0 bases, in that order; junction bases with no gene match: 2. The CDR3 nucleotides are TGTGCCTGGCGTAGCGGGGGGAGCACAGATACGCAGTATTTT. This codes for CAWRSGGSTDTQYF.

J is TRBJ1-2 and V is TRBV7-9; D ambiguous. Germline V lookup: CDR1 SEHNR, CDR2 FQNEAQ (reference sequence). V lost 7 bases, J lost 0 bases, and 12 bases lay in between. The CDR3 loop spans 14 amino acids. The CDR3 region is CASTNLGANYGYTF. The CDR3 nucleotides read TGTGCCAGCACCAATCTGGGAGCTAACTATGGCTACACCTTC.

The J gene is TRBJ1-2, the V gene TRBV28; D possibly corresponds to TRBD1 (6 bases). The germline V and J ends were trimmed by 2 bases and 4 bases, with 11 bases remaining between them. CDR1 MDHEN and CDR2 SYDVKM come from the germline V gene. The CDR3 sequence is 14 residues long. CDR3 sequence reads: CASSLPGQLYGYTF. In nucleotides, the CDR3 is TGTGCCAGCAGTTTACCCGGACAGCTCTATGGCTACACCTTC.

The chain couples TRBV3-1 (or the pseudogene TRBV3-2) to TRBJ1-2, with D possibly TRBD1 on 6 matching bases. The germline V gene has CDR1 LGHDT and CDR2 YNNKEL (reference sequence). Trimming removed 0 bases from V and 5 bases from J, with 10 bases in between. This CDR3 has 14 residues. The CDR3: CASSQDRQGYGYTF. The CDR3 nucleotides are TGTGCCAGCAGCCAAGATCGCCAGGGGTATGGCTACACCTTC.

This rearrangement joins TRBV3-1 (or the pseudogene TRBV3-2) to TRBJ2-7, with a possible D match to TRBD1 (6 bases). With 3 bases removed from V and 6 bases from J, the gap between germline ends came to 15 bases. Germline loops: CDR1 LGHDT, CDR2 YNNKEL (reference sequence). CDR3 length equals 14 residues. In DNA form, the CDR3 reads TGTGCCAGCAGCCAGAGGACAGTTGCACGCGAGCAGTACTTC. Its protein product is CASSQRTVAREQYF.

CDR3 residues: CASSPANRQGYEQFF. Written as DNA, the CDR3 is TGTGCCAGCAGTCCCGCCAACCGACAGGGTTATGAGCAGTTCTTC. This sequence joins TRBV28 and TRBJ2-1; 7 bases map to TRBD1. The V segment lost 5 bases and the J segment 8 bases; nucleotides outside the gene matches: 12. The CDR3 length is 15 residues. Germline V CDR1 and CDR2: MDHEN, SYDVKM.

V and J are TRBV5-4 and TRBJ1-6; D not resolved. The CDR3 loop spans 17 amino acids. V was cut by 1 base and J by 3 bases, with 14 bases left in between. Germline CDR1 is SGHNT and CDR2 is YYREEE (reference sequence). The CDR3 spells CASSLSIRGYYNSPLHF. CDR3 nucleotides: TGTGCCAGCAGCTTGAGTATTCGAGGGTACTATAATTCACCCCTCCACTTT.

The rearrangement links TRBV30 to TRBJ2-3; 8 positions match TRBD2. This CDR3 region has 13 residues. V trimming: 7 bases; J trimming: 2 bases; junction bases outside the gene matches: 5. From germline, CDR1 is GTSNPN and CDR2 SVGIG (reference sequence). The CDR3 protein is CASTSGHTDTQYF. The CDR3 region has the DNA TGTGCCTCTACTAGCGGCCACACAGATACGCAGTATTTT.

The chain combines TRBV6-5 with TRBJ1-5; D remains ambiguous. CDR1 and CDR2 from the germline V gene are MNHEY and SVGAGI. Trimming stripped 0 bases from V and 7 bases from J, with 16 bases between. This CDR3 is built from 16 residues. The CDR3 bases are TGTGCCAGCAGTTACTCACCCCCCGCGGTTGGCCAGCCCCAGCATTTT. The encoded protein is CASSYSPPAVGQPQHF.

For this clone: Other DNA variants within this sample encode the same CDR3. V and J are TRBV30 and TRBJ1-2; D remains unclear. Between the trimmed V and J ends, which lost 3 bases and 3 bases, there was a span of 5 bases. CDR1 is GTSNPN and CDR2 is SVGIG in the germline V gene (reference sequence). The CDR3 loop spans 11 amino acids. The CDR3 coding sequence is TGTGCCTGGAGCCGCGACTATGGCTACACCTTC. This sequence encodes CAWSRDYGYTF.

This clone was found a few times. The chain employs TRBV5-5 and TRBJ1-5, with D tentatively TRBD1 (5 bases). Per the germline V gene, CDR1 is SGHKS and CDR2 is YYEKEE (reference sequence). CDR3 length: 13 amino acids. With 4 bases removed from V and 6 bases from J, the gap between germline ends came to 11 bases. This CDR3 reads CASSIPGFQPQHF. Written as DNA, the CDR3 is TGTGCCAGCAGCATCCCAGGGTTTCAGCCCCAGCATTTT.

The chain is built from TRBV19 and TRBJ1-1; D ambiguous. This CDR3 spans 15 amino acids. CDR1 and CDR2 from the germline V gene are LNHDA and SQIVND (reference sequence). V lost 2 bases and J lost 1, with 11 bases in between. The CDR3 sequence: CASSISGRQNTEAFF. The CDR3 DNA sequence: TGTGCCAGTAGTATATCCGGCAGACAGAACACTGAAGCTTTCTTT.

The J gene is TRBJ2-2, the V gene TRBV6-5; weak D call: TRBD2 (6 bases). Deletions cut 8 bases from V and 8 bases from J, with 15 bases between. The CDR3 consists of 13 residues. Germline-derived CDR1 and CDR2 are MNHEY and SVGAGI. Written as DNA, the CDR3 is TGTGCCAGCTGGACTCCCGGAGGGGGGGAGCTGTTTTTT. Translated, it gives CASWTPGGGELFF.

This chain connects TRBV2 to TRBJ1-5; D is perhaps TRBD1 (5 bases). The CDR3 has 14 residues. V lost 6 bases to trimming and J lost 6 bases, with 15 bases between them. The V gene's germline CDR1 is SNHLY and CDR2 FYNNEI. The CDR3 sequence is CASSPWRGGQPQHF. CDR3 DNA: TGTGCCAGCAGCCCTTGGAGGGGCGGTCAGCCCCAGCATTTT. Full variable domain (remainder filled in from reference TRBV2 and TRBJ1-5): EPEVTQTPSHQVTQMGQEVILRCVPISNHLYFYWYRQILGQKVEFLVSFYNNEISEKSEIFDDQFSVERPDGSNFTLKIRSTKLEDSAMYFCASSPWRGGQPQHFGDGTRLSIL.

On this clone itself: Other DNA sequences in this sample translate to the same CDR3. The V call is TRBV2, the J call TRBJ2-7; D remains ambiguous. The germline CDR1 and CDR2 sequences are SNHLY and FYNNEI. Trimming left V 4 bases short and J 3 bases short, with 7 bases between. This CDR3 has 12 amino acids. CDR3 DNA sequence: TGTGCCAGCAGTGTGGGCAGCTACGAGCAGTACTTC. Encoded protein: CASSVGSYEQYF.

The chain joins TRBV7-3 to TRBJ2-5; D perhaps matches TRBD1 (5 bases). Germline V gene sequence: CDR1 SGHTA, CDR2 FQGTGA. The CDR3 extends over 13 amino acids. Trimming left V 1 base short and J 5 bases short, with 8 bases between. CDR3 DNA: TGTGCCAGCAGCTTAATGGGGCGGGAGACCCAGTACTTC. This sequence encodes CASSLMGRETQYF.

This rearrangement joins TRBV6-5 to TRBJ1-3; no clear D gene. Germline V gene sequence: CDR1 MNHEY, CDR2 SVGAGI. Trimming cost V 0 bases and J 2 bases, with 11 bases left between them. There are 16 residues in the CDR3. The CDR3 loop reads CASSYSGSSTGNTIYF. The CDR3, as DNA: TGTGCCAGCAGTTACTCGGGCAGTTCTACTGGAAACACCATATATTTT.

This clone was counted a few times. The chain is built from TRBV28 and TRBJ1-2; 8 positions agree with TRBD1. The V gene's germline CDR1 is MDHEN and CDR2 SYDVKM. After removal of 1 base from V and 8 bases from J, the junction contained 6 bases not matched to a gene. The CDR3 has 14 amino acids. The CDR3, as DNA: TGTGCCAGCAGTTTATTGGGACAGGAGACCGGCTACACCTTC. It encodes CASSLLGQETGYTF.

The chain has TRBV18 and TRBJ1-6, with TRBD1 matching 7 bases. Germline V CDR1 and CDR2: KGHSH, LQKENI. Germline trimming cut 1 base from V and 7 bases from J; bases unmatched to any gene: 4. This CDR3 has 15 residues. This CDR3 reads CASSPLQGDNSPLHF. CDR3 in DNA: TGTGCCAGCTCACCACTGCAGGGGGACAATTCACCCCTCCACTTT.

This chain joins TRBV6-1 and TRBJ2-3; 12 bases align to TRBD2. CDR1 is MNHNS, CDR2 SASEGT, per germline. The V gene end was trimmed by 6 bases and the J gene end by 5 bases; junction bases not matched to a gene: 9. This CDR3 comprises 16 residues. CDR3 nucleotides: TGTGCCAGCAGCGAACGTCTAGCGGGGGGGCGAGATACGCAGTATTTT. Translation: CASSERLAGGRDTQYF.

This rearrangement joins TRBV28 to TRBJ2-1; 7 positions match TRBD2. Trimming took 4 bases from V and 0 from J; bases not matched to a gene: 6. Germline values: CDR1 MDHEN, CDR2 SYDVKM. This CDR3 spans 16 amino acids. The CDR3 here is CASSSLAGSSYNEQFF. CDR3 nucleotides: TGTGCCAGCAGTTCATTAGCGGGCAGCTCCTACAATGAGCAGTTCTTC. Looking up the rest from reference TRBV28 and TRBJ2-1 gives the full variable domain: DVKVTQSSRYLVKRTGEKVFLECVQDMDHENMFWYRQDPGLGLRLIYFSYDVKMKEKGDIPEGYSVSREKKERFSLILESASTNQTSMYLCASSSLAGSSYNEQFFGPGTRLTVL.

The chain couples TRBV5-6 to TRBJ1-2, with 8 positions matching TRBD1. The V gene's germline CDR1 is SGHDT and CDR2 YYEEEE. Unmatched junction bases numbered 9, after V lost 4 bases and J lost 4 bases. There are 15 residues in the CDR3. The CDR3 nucleotides read TGTGCCAGCAGCGGGGGGACAGGTGGACGCTATGGCTACACCTTC. This sequence encodes CASSGGTGGRYGYTF.

The rearrangement links TRBV19 to TRBJ2-5, with 7 nucleotides matching TRBD1. CDR3 length: 17 amino acids. In germline, CDR1 is LNHDA, CDR2 SQIVND (reference sequence). J was trimmed by 5 bases and V by 6 bases; bases with no gene match: 18. In nucleotides, the CDR3 is TGTGCCAGTAGGGAACGGGGACAGTACTATGGGGGCGAGACCCAGTACTTC. Its translation: CASRERGQYYGGETQYF.

This chain connects TRBV5-1 to TRBJ1-6; TRBD1 agrees at 8 bases. Germline loops: CDR1 SGHRS, CDR2 YFSETQ. J gave up 9 bases and V 4 bases, and 9 bases lay outside the gene matches. This CDR3 has 15 amino acids. CDR3 protein: CASSLGGQVGSPLHF. CDR3 DNA: TGCGCCAGCAGCCTGGGGGGACAGGTTGGTTCACCCCTCCACTTT.

This chain uses TRBV18 with TRBJ1-2; 7 nucleotides align to TRBD1. The CDR3 length is 15 residues. Germline lookup yields CDR1 KGHSH and CDR2 LQKENI. After removal of 4 bases from V and 7 bases from J, the junction contained 12 bases not matched to a gene. This chain's CDR3 is CASSQRQGIDFGYTF. In DNA form, the CDR3 reads TGTGCCAGCTCACAACGACAGGGAATCGACTTTGGCTACACCTTC. Looking up the rest from reference TRBV18 and TRBJ1-2 gives the full variable domain: NAGVMQNPRHLVRRRGQEARLRCSPMKGHSHVYWYRQLPEEGLKFMVYLQKENIIDESGMPKERFSAEFPKEGPSILRIQQVVRGDSAAYFCASSQRQGIDFGYTFGSGTRLTVV.

CDR3 residues: CASSSYAELAGGTQYF. The CDR3 bases are TGTGCCAGCAGCTCCTACGCCGAACTAGCGGGGGGGACGCAGTATTTT. V is TRBV7-2 and J is TRBJ2-3, with 13 bases that match TRBD2. The CDR3 sequence is 16 residues long. Looked up from germline, CDR1 is SGHTA and CDR2 is FQGNSA. Trimming removed 4 bases from V and 9 bases from J; junction bases left unmatched: 10.